These 7 T cell receptor beta chains came from one sample sequenced in a study of T cells in localized non-small cell lung cancer. The table came from immunoSEQ multiplex PCR; TCRdb's copy has only in-frame clones and leaves some out. The data show roughly 24,000 clones, with about 90% seen just once and 1.1% held by the top ten. The starting material was peripheral blood, obtained before any cancer treatment. Receptors were obtained from a woman aged 40-69 years with stage I lung adenocarcinoma.

The chain is built from TRBV4-3 and TRBJ1-2, with D perhaps matching TRBD1 (6 bases). Trimming removed 0 bases from V and 8 bases from J, with 13 bases in between. This CDR3 contains 14 residues. Germline lookup yields CDR1 LGHNA and CDR2 YSLEER. CDR3 protein: CASSQEITGQGYTF. CDR3 sequence (DNA): TGCGCCAGCAGCCAAGAGATTACAGGGCAAGGCTACACCTTC.

The V gene is TRBV7-2, the J gene TRBJ2-1; 7 bases are shared with TRBD1. Germline CDR1 reads SGHTA; CDR2 reads FQGNSA. The CDR3 is 13 residues long. Trimming removed 5 bases from V and 6 bases from J; junction bases left unmatched: 4. This CDR3 is CASSQGQRNEQFF. Written as DNA, the CDR3 is TGTGCCAGCAGCCAGGGACAGCGCAATGAGCAGTTCTTC. The variable domain in full, completed from reference TRBV7-2 and TRBJ2-1, reads GAGVSQSPSNKVTEKGKDVELRCDPISGHTALYWYRQSLGQGLEFLIYFQGNSAPDKSGLPSDRFSAERTGGSVSTLTIQRTQQEDSAVYLCASSQGQRNEQFFGPGTRLTVL.

The V call is TRBV11-3, the J call TRBJ2-2, with 9 positions matching TRBD2. CDR3 length equals 16 residues. Germline-derived CDR1 and CDR2 are SGHNT and YENEEA. The V segment lost 1 base and the J segment 0 bases; nucleotides outside the gene matches: 0. The CDR3 coding sequence is TGTGCCAGCAGCTTAGGACTAGCGGCGAACACCGGGGAGCTGTTTTTT. Protein: CASSLGLAANTGELFF.

This chain uses TRBV5-4 with TRBJ2-5; possibly TRBD2 for D (5 bases). Per germline, CDR1 SGHNT and CDR2 YYREEE (reference sequence). V was cut by 4 bases and J by 4 bases, with 14 bases left in between. CDR3 size: 14 residues. CDR3 sequence: CASSIPGGVETQYF. Written as DNA, the CDR3 is TGTGCCAGCAGCATCCCCGGAGGTGTAGAGACCCAGTACTTC.

This clone appeared once. The chain uses TRBV7-2 and TRBJ1-2; the match to TRBD1 covers 8 bases. This CDR3 comprises 13 residues. With V trimmed by 7 bases and J by 4 bases, 5 bases remained unmatched. Germline loops: CDR1 SGHTA, CDR2 FQGNSA. The CDR3 nucleotides read TGTGCCAGCACCTACAGGGGGATCTATGGCTACACCTTC. Encoded protein: CASTYRGIYGYTF. Filled out from reference TRBV7-2 and TRBJ1-2, the complete variable domain reads GAGVSQSPSNKVTEKGKDVELRCDPISGHTALYWYRQSLGQGLEFLIYFQGNSAPDKSGLPSDRFSAERTGGSVSTLTIQRTQQEDSAVYLCASTYRGIYGYTFGSGTRLTVV.

V gene TRBV7-2 combines with J gene TRBJ1-2; D perhaps matches TRBD1 (6 bases). The V gene's germline CDR1 is SGHTA and CDR2 FQGNSA. The CDR3 is 15 residues long. Trimming removed 0 bases from V and 2 bases from J, with 10 bases in between. CDR3 in DNA: TGTGCCAGCAGCTTAGCGGGACAACAAAACTATGGCTACACCTTC. As protein: CASSLAGQQNYGYTF.

The CDR3 bases are TGTGCCAGCAGCTTAACGGGAGCCGGGGAGCTGTTTTTT. Protein product: CASSLTGAGELFF. J is TRBJ2-2 and V is TRBV5-4; TRBD2 is a possible D gene (6 bases). Germline-derived CDR1 and CDR2 are SGHNT and YYREEE (reference sequence). The CDR3 sequence is 13 residues long. V lost 2 bases and J 6 bases, leaving 8 bases between the germline ends.